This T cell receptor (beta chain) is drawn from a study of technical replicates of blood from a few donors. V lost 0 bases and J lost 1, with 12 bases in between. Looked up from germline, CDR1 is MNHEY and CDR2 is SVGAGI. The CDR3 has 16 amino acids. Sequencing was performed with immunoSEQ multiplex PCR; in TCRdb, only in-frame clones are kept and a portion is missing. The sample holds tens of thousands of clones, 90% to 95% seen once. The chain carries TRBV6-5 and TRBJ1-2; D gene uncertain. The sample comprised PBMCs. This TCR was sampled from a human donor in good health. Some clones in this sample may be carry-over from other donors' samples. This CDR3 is CASSYSSEGGNYGYTF. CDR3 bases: TGTGCCAGCAGTTACTCGTCCGAAGGAGGTAACTATGGCTACACCTTC.